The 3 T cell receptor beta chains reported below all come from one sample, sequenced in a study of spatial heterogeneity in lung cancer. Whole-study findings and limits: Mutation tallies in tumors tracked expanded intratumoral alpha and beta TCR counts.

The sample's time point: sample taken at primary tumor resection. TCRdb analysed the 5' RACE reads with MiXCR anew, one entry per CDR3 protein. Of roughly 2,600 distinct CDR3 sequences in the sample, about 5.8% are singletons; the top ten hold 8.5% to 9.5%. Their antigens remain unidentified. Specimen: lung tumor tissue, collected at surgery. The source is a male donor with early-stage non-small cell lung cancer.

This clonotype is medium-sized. CDR3 in DNA: TGTGCCAGCAGCTCACAGGGGTGGAGTGGCTACACCTTC. It translates to CASSSQGWSGYTF. The chain has TRBV5-4 and TRBJ1-2; 7 bases line up with TRBD1. Germline lookup yields CDR1 SGHNT and CDR2 YYREEE (reference sequence). CDR3 size: 13 residues. The V segment lost 3 bases and the J segment 7 bases; nucleotides outside the gene matches: 6.

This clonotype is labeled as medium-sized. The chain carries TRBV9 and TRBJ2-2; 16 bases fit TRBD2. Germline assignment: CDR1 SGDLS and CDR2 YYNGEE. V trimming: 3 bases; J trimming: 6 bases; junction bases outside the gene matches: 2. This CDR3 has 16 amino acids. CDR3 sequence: CASSGGLAGGPGELFF. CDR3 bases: TGTGCCAGCAGCGGGGGACTAGCGGGAGGGCCCGGGGAGCTGTTTTTT.

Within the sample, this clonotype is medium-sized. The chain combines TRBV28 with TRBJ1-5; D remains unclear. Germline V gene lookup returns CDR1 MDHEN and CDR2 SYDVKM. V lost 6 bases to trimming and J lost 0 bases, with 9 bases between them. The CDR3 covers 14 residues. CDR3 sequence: CASSTEYSNQPQHF. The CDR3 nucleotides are TGTGCCAGCAGCACAGAATATAGCAATCAGCCCCAGCATTTT. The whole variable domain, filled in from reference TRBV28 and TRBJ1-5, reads DVKVTQSSRYLVKRTGEKVFLECVQDMDHENMFWYRQDPGLGLRLIYFSYDVKMKEKGDIPEGYSVSREKKERFSLILESASTNQTSMYLCASSTEYSNQPQHFGDGTRLSIL.